This T cell receptor beta chain was captured by sequencing in a study of CD8 T cells in Susac syndrome. About the research overall: Treatment status at blood draw for the Susac syndrome patients was therapy-naive, corticosteroids, or intravenous immunoglobulin alone. Study-wide findings and caveats: It was acknowledged by the study that relatively few individuals were included in its TCR sequencing and HLA analysis. The peak of CD8+ clonal expansion in Susac was seen in TEMRA cells and active patients.

Remarks on this clonotype: No antigen is known for it.

Random hexamers primed reverse transcription of about 0.45 to 1 ug RNA. TCRdb reanalysed the immunoSEQ multiplex PCR reads using MiXCR and keeps one entry per CDR3 protein. The data contain around 170,000 distinct CDR3 sequences, just under 95% of them singletons. This CDR3 region has 15 residues. Germline V gene sequence: CDR1 MDHEN, CDR2 SYDVKM. Trimming at V came to 2 bases and at J to 3 bases, leaving 7 bases not matched to a gene. V usage is TRBV28 and J usage is TRBJ2-7, with TRBD2 matching over 7 bases. This receptor was obtained from a human donor with Susac syndrome. Material: CD8+ T cells from PBMCs. The CDR3 here is CASSLSGREDYEQYF. Here the CDR3 DNA reads TGTGCCAGCAGTTTAAGTGGGAGGGAAGACTACGAGCAGTACTTC.